This record covers a single T cell receptor beta chain. Its antigen is not yet known. No base quality information exists; no much larger clone differs at one position. TCRbeta CDR3 regions were amplified from genomic DNA using the immunoSEQ Assay, a bias-controlled multiplex PCR. The study's own analysis went as follows. The number of nucleated cells in each sample was estimated by amplification of reference gene primers within the assay. To quantify the absolute abundance of each unique TCRbeta CDR3 rearrangement, sequence reads were collapsed and filtered. For each sample, productive Simpson clonality was calculated by taking the square root of Simpson's diversity index across productive rearrangements. The table comes from immuneACCESS by way of TCRdb, which keeps in-frame sequences with V and J called. Part of the clones is missing from these tables; in studies checked, under half for an unresolved V gene and the rest for unknown reasons. D and trimming were read from the DNA, whereas the V and J calls and clone size are those reported in that table. A total of 200,000 or so clones appear in this sample, around 83% of them only once. The top ten hold 2.9% of the sample.

From cysteine to phenylalanine, the CDR3 is 14 amino acids long. CDR3 DNA is the only sequence kept; it has 42 bases, read in frame from the first base. Trimming at the junction amounts to 1 base on V and 6 bases on J, and the germline ends lie 10 bases apart. Via the germline V gene, CDR1 is SGHRS and CDR2 YFSETQ. This entry comes from a study of blood T cell repertoires in COVID-19 (dated by TCRdb to about 2020). Background for the entire study: Samples covering the acute and convalescent phases of COVID-19 were provided by collaborators in the United States, Italy and Spain. The material from the prospective study consisted of cDNA or gDNA derived from T cells, B-cell-depleted T cells, or PBMCs. Subjects who had been exposed to COVID-19, were actively infected with it, or had recovered from it provided the deeply sampled blood TCRbeta repertoires that made up the dataset. The repertoires were made available in a free public database intended to serve as a resource for research on the immune response to SARS-CoV-2. The samples were drawn from two sources: the first 160 participants of the ongoing ImmuneRACE study, and 950 to 1,500 subjects contributed by 6 global collaborators. The sample metadata nearly always contained a de-identified subject ID, COVID-19 status, age in years and sex. HLA class I and class II types, where available, came from metadata supplied by the sample provider rather than from assay-based typing. General findings and caveats noted by the study authors: How much clinical and demographic metadata was included differed by source and by participant, and the metadata was provided uncurated.

Another Seattle source contributed samples from volunteer blood donors who had recovered from COVID-19. Each collaborating institution followed its own protocols to collect whole blood in K2EDTA tubes. Collaborator samples were shipped for TCRbeta analysis as frozen whole blood, isolated PBMCs, or DNA extracted from either sample type. The chain links TRBV5-1 with TRBJ1-4; TRBD1 is perhaps the D gene, given 5 matching bases. Sequenced sample: peripheral blood. The clonotype originates from a middle-aged man who had recovered from COVID-19. DNA sequence: TGCGCCAGCAGCTTGAAAGGGGCGGATGAAAAACTGTTTTTT. It specifies CASSLKGADEKLFF.